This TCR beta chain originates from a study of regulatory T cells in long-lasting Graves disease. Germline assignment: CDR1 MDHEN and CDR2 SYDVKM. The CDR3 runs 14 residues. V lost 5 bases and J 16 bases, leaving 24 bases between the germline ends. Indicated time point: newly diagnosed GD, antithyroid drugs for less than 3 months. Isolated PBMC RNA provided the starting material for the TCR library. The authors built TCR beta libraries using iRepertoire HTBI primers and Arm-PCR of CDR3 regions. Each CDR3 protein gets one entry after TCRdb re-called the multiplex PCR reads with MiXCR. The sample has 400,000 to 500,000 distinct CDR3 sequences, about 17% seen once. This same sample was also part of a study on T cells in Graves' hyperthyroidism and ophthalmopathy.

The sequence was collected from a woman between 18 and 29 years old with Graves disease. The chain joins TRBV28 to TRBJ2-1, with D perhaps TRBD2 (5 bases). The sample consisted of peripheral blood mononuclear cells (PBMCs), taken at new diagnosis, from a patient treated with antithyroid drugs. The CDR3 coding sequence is TGTGCCAGCAGTCCGGACGCGGACTTAGTAAAGCTCTTCTTC. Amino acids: CASSPDADLVKLFF.